The 32 T cell receptor beta chains below all came from one sample that was sequenced in a study of identical twins (dated by TCRdb to 2015 to 2016). Library creation used 5' RACE. This sample was sequenced with an Illumina HiSeq 2000. In-frame beta chains were kept once TCRdb had trimmed the public reads at Q25 with fastp and called clones with MiXCR. Every CDR3 protein is listed once, alongside the most common genes and DNA of its rows. Present in this sample are 520,000 or so distinct CDR3 sequences, 22% of which were seen just once. The ten largest clones capture about 0.93% of the sample. These data were likewise used in another study, on T cells expressing NK-cell markers.

The sequencing input was CD4+ T cells sorted from blood. These receptors were collected from a young woman in good health.

This clonotype has a handful of counts. This chain uses TRBV20-1 with TRBJ2-3; the D call may be TRBD1 or TRBD2 (5 bases each). CDR3 length: 15 residues. The germline V gene encodes CDR1 DFQATT and CDR2 SNEGSKA (reference sequence). With 0 bases removed from V and 1 base from J, the gap between germline ends came to 11 bases. CDR3 in DNA: TGCAGTGCTAGAGATCCGGGACCGGGCACAGATACGCAGTATTTT. Encoded protein: CSARDPGPGTDTQYF.

This clonotype has just a few counts. The rearrangement uses TRBV7-8 and TRBJ2-7; D may be TRBD2 (5 bases). Trimming cost V 2 bases and J 8 bases, with 10 bases left between them. There are 12 residues in the CDR3. Germline CDR1 reads SGHVS; CDR2 reads FQNEAQ. CDR3 DNA: TGTGCCAGCAGCTTATCCTTGACTAAGCAGTACTTC. This sequence encodes CASSLSLTKQYF.

This clonotype was counted ten times or more. The rearrangement links TRBV12-3 or TRBV12-4 to TRBJ2-1; no clear D gene. The CDR3 consists of 13 residues. V was shortened by 6 bases and J by 8 bases, with 14 bases between the two germline ends. The CDR3 reads CASSRRLRYEQFF. CDR3 bases: TGTGCCAGCAGCCGCCGCCTCAGGTATGAGCAGTTCTTC.

V gene TRBV19 combines with J gene TRBJ1-5; possible D gene TRBD1, 6 bases. Germline-derived CDR1 and CDR2 are LNHDA and SQIVND (reference sequence). V lost 5 bases and J 5 bases, leaving 13 bases between the germline ends. The CDR3 spans 14 residues. As DNA, the CDR3 is TGTGCCAGTAGTGTACAGGGCTTCCATCAGCCCCAGCATTTT. Amino acid sequence: CASSVQGFHQPQHF.

This chain connects TRBV6-5 to TRBJ1-4; TRBD1 might be the D (6 bases). Germline V gene lookup returns CDR1 MNHEY and CDR2 SVGAGI. Trimming took 0 bases from V and 7 from J, leaving 12 bases between them. There are 15 residues in the CDR3. CDR3 protein: CASSYSRGGGEKLFF. The CDR3 nucleotides read TGTGCCAGCAGTTACTCGAGAGGGGGAGGTGAAAAACTGTTTTTT.

This clonotype turned up a few times. This chain joins TRBV20-1 and TRBJ1-1, with D unclear. Trimming shortened V by 1 base and J by 0 bases, and 6 bases separated the two germline ends. Germline CDR1 DFQATT, CDR2 SNEGSKA (reference sequence). The CDR3 runs 13 residues. The CDR3 nucleotides read TGCAGTGCTAGAGCCTCAGTGAACACTGAAGCTTTCTTT. This sequence encodes CSARASVNTEAFF.

This clonotype was recorded a few times. The junction differs from germline at one of its ends, possibly a read error. The chain has TRBV5-6 and TRBJ1-2, with TRBD1 as a possible D gene (5 bases). Germline loops: CDR1 SGHDT, CDR2 YYEEEE. CDR3 length: 12 amino acids. The CDR3 DNA follows: TGTGCCAGCAGCTTTCCTCAGGGATCCCCACAATTC. Translation gives CASSFPQGSPQF.

In this sample, this clonotype turned up many times. V and J are TRBV29-1 and TRBJ1-1; 10 bases map to TRBD1. Trimming cost V 6 bases and J 7 bases; bases outside gene matches: 5. The CDR3 runs 12 residues. Germline loops: CDR1 SQVTM, CDR2 ANQGSEA. CDR3 DNA: TGCAGCGTAGGACAGGGGGACATTGAAGCTTTCTTT. It is translated as CSVGQGDIEAFF.

This clonotype was detected a few times. The chain combines TRBV7-9 with TRBJ2-1; D not certain. Per the germline V gene, CDR1 is SEHNR and CDR2 is FQNEAQ (reference sequence). Trimming cost V 3 bases and J 5 bases, with 8 bases left between them. This CDR3 region has 13 residues. CDR3 in amino acids: CASSFYRNNEQFF. The CDR3 region has the DNA TGTGCCAGCAGCTTTTATCGGAACAATGAGCAGTTCTTC.

This clonotype has just a few counts. The chain links TRBV12-3 or TRBV12-4 to TRBJ1-3, with 7 bases lining up with TRBD1. This CDR3 is 17 amino acids long. Losses at the gene ends were 5 bases for V and 0 bases for J; bases not matched to a gene: 10. DNA for the CDR3: TGTGCCAGCAGTCTAGGAGGGACAGCTAACTCTGGAAACACCATATATTTT. It codes for CASSLGGTANSGNTIYF.

This sequence joins TRBV7-7 and TRBJ2-1; tentative D call: TRBD2 (5 bases). The germline V gene has CDR1 SSHAT and CDR2 FNYEAQ (reference sequence). The ends were cut back, 2 bases at V and 8 bases at J, with 22 bases in the middle. This CDR3 has 17 residues. For the CDR3, the DNA is TGTGCCAGCAGCTTATTACCCAGCGGAACCTTTGGGGATGAGCAGTTCTTC. The encoded protein is CASSLLPSGTFGDEQFF.

The sample holds a few counts of this clonotype. The J gene is TRBJ1-2, the V gene TRBV7-2, with D perhaps matching TRBD1 (5 bases). This CDR3 has 13 residues. V dropped 5 bases and J dropped 5 bases, with 12 bases sitting between them. CDR1 is SGHTA and CDR2 is FQGNSA in the germline V gene. Here the CDR3 reads CASSPGGEYGYTF. The CDR3 bases are TGTGCCAGCAGCCCGGGGGGGGAGTATGGCTACACCTTC.

The V and J genes are TRBV20-1 and TRBJ2-1, with 7 bases that match TRBD2. Germline V CDR1 and CDR2: DFQATT, SNEGSKA (reference sequence). The CDR3 is 15 amino acids. J lost 3 bases, V lost 5 bases, and 10 bases had no gene match. CDR3 amino acids: CSAQRGRALYNEQFF. CDR3 in DNA: TGCAGTGCTCAGCGGGGCAGGGCCCTCTACAATGAGCAGTTCTTC.

The rearrangement joins TRBV20-1 to TRBJ2-2; D is uncertain. The length of the CDR3 is 16 residues. Germline-derived CDR1 and CDR2 are DFQATT and SNEGSKA (reference sequence). Trimming pared 1 base from V and 7 bases from J, leaving 19 bases between. CDR3 in amino acids: CSARVGVTRRSGELFF. The CDR3 coding sequence is TGCAGTGCTAGAGTTGGGGTGACAAGACGAAGCGGGGAGCTGTTTTTT.

This clonotype occurred many times. The rearrangement links TRBV20-1 to TRBJ2-7; 9 nucleotides align to TRBD1. CDR3 length: 14 amino acids. V lost 5 bases and J lost 2; bases outside the gene matches: 7. The germline CDR1 and CDR2 sequences are DFQATT and SNEGSKA (reference sequence). Here the CDR3 reads CSARPGTGPYEQYF. In DNA, the CDR3 is TGCAGTGCTCGCCCCGGGACAGGGCCCTACGAGCAGTACTTC.

V usage is TRBV29-1 and J usage is TRBJ2-7; D is possibly TRBD1 (6 bases). CDR1 is SQVTM and CDR2 is ANQGSEA in the germline V gene. This CDR3 region has 14 residues. V was trimmed by 6 bases and J by 0 bases, leaving 15 bases between them. DNA for the CDR3: TGCAGCGTAGGGGGTTGGGGTGGCTCCTACGAGCAGTACTTC. Its translation: CSVGGWGGSYEQYF.

The chain joins TRBV30 to TRBJ1-6; weak D call: TRBD1 (5 bases). The CDR3 runs 15 residues. The germline V gene encodes CDR1 GTSNPN and CDR2 SVGIG (reference sequence). Trimming shortened V by 1 base and J by 3 bases, and 10 bases separated the two germline ends. Written as DNA, the CDR3 is TGTGCCTGGAGTGGAGGAGGGGTCTATAATTCACCCCTCCACTTT. Translated, it gives CAWSGGGVYNSPLHF.

This clonotype was detected only a few times. This chain links TRBV3-1 with TRBJ2-1; D may match TRBD1 or TRBD2 (6 bases each). This CDR3 is 16 amino acids long. The germline CDR1 and CDR2 sequences are LGHDT and YNNKEL (reference sequence). V lost 2 bases to trimming and J lost 3 bases, with 14 bases between them. The CDR3 region is CASSQSLGGHYNEQFF. The CDR3 DNA reads TGTGCCAGCAGCCAAAGCTTGGGGGGCCACTACAATGAGCAGTTCTTC.

The chain combines TRBV10-3 with TRBJ1-4; D gene unclear. V dropped 0 bases and J dropped 7 bases, with 6 bases sitting between them. The germline CDR1 and CDR2 sequences are ENHRY and SYGVKD. CDR3 length: 13 residues. The CDR3 loop reads CAISESIGEKLFF. CDR3 sequence (DNA): TGTGCCATCAGTGAGTCTATCGGTGAAAAACTGTTTTTT.

This clonotype has more than one count but fewer than ten. The rearrangement joins TRBV29-1 to TRBJ2-3, with TRBD2 identical over 11 bases. The CDR3 totals 14 residues. CDR1 SQVTM and CDR2 ANQGSEA come from the germline V gene. V lost 6 bases and J lost 5; bases outside the gene matches: 7. The CDR3 coding sequence is TGCAGCGTGGGTAGCGGGAGGGCCGTAGATACGCAGTATTTT. Residues: CSVGSGRAVDTQYF.

This clonotype was seen a handful of times. V is TRBV20-1 and J is TRBJ2-7; a weak D match, TRBD1 (6 bases). V was trimmed by 6 bases and J by 1 base, leaving 19 bases between them. The CDR3 has 15 residues. CDR1 is DFQATT and CDR2 is SNEGSKA in the germline V gene (reference sequence). For the CDR3, the DNA is TGCAGTGCGGGGGCCACTGGACGACCATCCTACGAGCAGTACTTC. Protein: CSAGATGRPSYEQYF.

The table lists this clonotype with a few counts. The rearrangement joins TRBV12-3 or TRBV12-4 to TRBJ1-1, with D tentatively TRBD1 (5 bases). The germline V and J ends were trimmed by 7 bases and 5 bases, with 11 bases remaining between them. The CDR3 length is 12 residues. The DNA of the CDR3 is TGTGCCAGCACCTCGCCAGGGACTGAAGCTTTCTTT. Encoded protein: CASTSPGTEAFF.

About this clonotype itself: A junction end diverges from the germline sequence, so it may reflect a read error. The chain links TRBV6-1 to TRBJ1-3; D gene ambiguous. The CDR3 totals 13 residues. CDR1 and CDR2 from the germline V gene are MNHNS and SASEGT. This CDR3 is CASREGVGNTIYF. CDR3 nucleotide sequence: TGTGCCAGCAGGGAAGGAGTTGGAAACACCATATATTTT.

The chain combines TRBV6-2 or TRBV6-3 with TRBJ2-7; TRBD2 aligns across 13 bases. Germline CDR1 is MNHEY and CDR2 is SVGEGT. The CDR3 has 23 amino acids. Germline trimming cut 4 bases from V and 0 bases from J; bases unmatched to any gene: 24. In DNA, the CDR3 is TGTGCCAGCAGTTCCGTCTACTCACAGGGGAAGGGGACTAGCGGGACTTACTCCTACGAGCAGTACTTC. It codes for CASSSVYSQGKGTSGTYSYEQYF.

This chain joins TRBV6-5 and TRBJ1-2, with 9 bases that match TRBD1. The V segment lost 7 bases and the J segment 8 bases; nucleotides outside the gene matches: 11. The germline CDR1 and CDR2 sequences are MNHEY and SVGAGI. CDR3 size: 14 residues. The CDR3 loop reads CASIRTDRGEGYTF. The CDR3 nucleotides are TGTGCCAGCATTAGAACGGACAGGGGAGAGGGCTACACCTTC.

V gene TRBV27 combines with J gene TRBJ2-2; D is undetermined. Trimming cost V 2 bases and J 1 base, with 5 bases left between them. The CDR3 is made up of 14 amino acids. The V gene's germline CDR1 is MNHEY and CDR2 SMNVEV (reference sequence). The CDR3 region has the DNA TGTGCCAGCAGTTTAAGCTGGAACACCGGGGAGCTGTTTTTT. It codes for CASSLSWNTGELFF.

The chain recombines TRBV10-3 with TRBJ2-3; D call uncertain. With 4 bases removed from V and 5 bases from J, the gap between germline ends came to 4 bases. The germline gives CDR1 ENHRY, CDR2 SYGVKD. The CDR3 consists of 11 residues. The CDR3 region has the DNA TGTGCCATCAGTGTGGGAGATACGCAGTATTTT. Translating gives CAISVGDTQYF.

This clonotype was observed a handful of times. The rearrangement joins TRBV5-1 to TRBJ2-2, with TRBD1 matching over 7 bases. The germline V gene encodes CDR1 SGHRS and CDR2 YFSETQ. V trimming: 4 bases; J trimming: 4 bases; junction bases outside the gene matches: 7. The CDR3 sequence is 15 residues long. In nucleotides, the CDR3 is TGCGCCAGCAGCATTCCGACAGGGAGCACCGGGGAGCTGTTTTTT. The encoded protein is CASSIPTGSTGELFF.

This chain links TRBV25-1 with TRBJ2-5, with 11 bases fitting TRBD2. The V gene's germline CDR1 is MGHDK and CDR2 SYGVNS. The CDR3 is 17 residues long. The J segment lost 3 bases and the V segment lost 5 bases, leaving 11 bases of the junction unmatched. The chain's CDR3 is CASSPSFGTSGKETQYF. The CDR3 nucleotides read TGTGCCAGCAGTCCGTCTTTTGGGACTAGCGGAAAAGAGACCCAGTACTTC. Full variable domain (outside the CDR3, taken from reference TRBV25-1 and TRBJ2-5): EADIYQTPRYLVIGTGKKITLECSQTMGHDKMYWYQQDPGMELHLIHYSYGVNSTEKGDLSSESTVSRIRTEHFPLTLESARPSHTSQYLCASSPSFGTSGKETQYFGPGTRLLVL.

The chain employs TRBV10-3 and TRBJ2-1; perhaps TRBD2 as D (6 bases). Germline V gene data show CDR1 as ENHRY and CDR2 as SYGVKD. The V end lost 6 bases, the J end lost 10 bases, and 22 bases lay between the germline ends. The length of the CDR3 is 15 residues. The CDR3, as DNA: TGTGCCATCAGAAAAGGTGGGAGGACCCTGGGGGAGCAGTTCTTC. It specifies CAIRKGGRTLGEQFF.

In its sample, this clonotype was seen a few times. V and J are TRBV7-9 and TRBJ2-2; 7 positions match TRBD2. This CDR3 has 12 residues. The J segment lost 6 bases and the V segment lost 11 bases, leaving 6 bases of the junction unmatched. CDR1 SEHNR and CDR2 FQNEAQ come from the germline V gene (reference sequence). The CDR3 coding sequence is TGTGCCTCCTGGCGGGGGTCCGGGGAGCTGTTTTTT. It yields the protein CASWRGSGELFF.

This clonotype was counted a few times. This chain connects TRBV20-1 to TRBJ2-5; D ambiguous. The CDR3 has 14 residues. Trimming removed 3 bases at V and 5 bases at J, with 16 bases between. Germline assignment: CDR1 DFQATT and CDR2 SNEGSKA (reference sequence). Here the CDR3 reads CSASVRSSLETQYF. CDR3 nucleotide sequence: TGCAGTGCTAGCGTTCGGTCGAGTCTCGAGACCCAGTACTTC.